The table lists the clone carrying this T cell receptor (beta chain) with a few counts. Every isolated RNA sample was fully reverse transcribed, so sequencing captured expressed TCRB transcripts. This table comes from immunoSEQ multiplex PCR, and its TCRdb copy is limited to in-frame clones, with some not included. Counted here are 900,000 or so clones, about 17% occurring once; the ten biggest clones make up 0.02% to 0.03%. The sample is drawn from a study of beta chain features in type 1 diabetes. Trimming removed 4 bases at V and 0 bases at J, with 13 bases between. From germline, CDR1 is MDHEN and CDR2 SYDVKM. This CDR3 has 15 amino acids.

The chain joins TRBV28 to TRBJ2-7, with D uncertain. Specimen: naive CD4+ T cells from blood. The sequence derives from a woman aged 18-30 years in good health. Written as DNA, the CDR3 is TGTGCCAGCAGTTCCGCTGAGCGCATCTCCTACGAGCAGTACTTC. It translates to CASSSAERISYEQYF. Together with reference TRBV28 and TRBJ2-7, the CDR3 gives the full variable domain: DVKVTQSSRYLVKRTGEKVFLECVQDMDHENMFWYRQDPGLGLRLIYFSYDVKMKEKGDIPEGYSVSREKKERFSLILESASTNQTSMYLCASSSAERISYEQYFGPGTRLTVT.